The 28 T cell receptor beta chains reported below all come from one sample, sequenced in a study of a mutant IDH1 vaccine in newly diagnosed glioma. Time point: baseline, week 1 (first vaccination visit). Regarding treatment: pre-vaccination baseline after standard-of-care therapy. Some clones are missing from TCRdb's copy, which holds only in-frame ones; the method was immunoSEQ multiplex PCR. The sample carries approximately 20,000 clones, 70% to 90% recorded once. Sequences were derived from PBMCs, sampled from a glioma patient treated with radiotherapy, temozolomide or both. The receptors here all came from a man aged 40-55 years with glioma.

The chain recombines TRBV15 with TRBJ2-3; either TRBD1 or TRBD2 may fit D (6 bases each). This CDR3 region has 14 residues. The germline CDR1 and CDR2 sequences are LNHNV and YYDKDF (reference sequence). V was trimmed by 8 bases and J by 0 bases, leaving 12 bases between them. The CDR3 spells CATAGHYSTDTQYF. The CDR3 DNA is TGTGCCACCGCGGGACATTATAGCACAGATACGCAGTATTTT. Together with reference TRBV15 and TRBJ2-3, the CDR3 gives the full variable domain: DAMVIQNPRYQVTQFGKPVTLSCSQTLNHNVMYWYQQKSSQAPKLLFHYYDKDFNNEADTPDNFQSRRPNTSFCFLDIRSPGLGDTAMYLCATAGHYSTDTQYFGPGTRLTVL.

The chain links TRBV19 to TRBJ1-5, with D possibly matching TRBD1 (5 bases). The CDR3 is 15 amino acids. Trimming shortened V by 10 bases and J by 2 bases, and 18 bases separated the two germline ends. Germline V lookup: CDR1 LNHDA, CDR2 SQIVND (reference sequence). The CDR3 reads CATTRGGYGNQPQHF. The CDR3, as DNA: TGTGCCACGACTAGGGGAGGGTATGGCAATCAGCCCCAGCATTTT.

The V gene is TRBV4-1, the J gene TRBJ2-7, with a possible D match to TRBD1 (6 bases). Deletions cut 0 bases from V and 2 bases from J, with 14 bases between. In germline, CDR1 is MGHRA, CDR2 YSYEKL. The CDR3 contains 16 residues. CDR3 sequence (DNA): TGCGCCAGCAGCCAAGATTCCGGACAGTGGGCCTACGAGCAGTACTTC. Translation gives CASSQDSGQWAYEQYF.

The chain joins TRBV2 to TRBJ1-5; perhaps TRBD1 as D (6 bases). Between the trimmed V and J ends, which lost 7 bases and 6 bases, there was a span of 13 bases. Germline V gene sequence: CDR1 SNHLY, CDR2 FYNNEI. The CDR3 contains 13 residues. Here the CDR3 reads CASKEGQAQPQHF. The CDR3 DNA follows: TGTGCCAGCAAGGAGGGACAAGCTCAGCCCCAGCATTTT.

This clone was observed a handful of times. The chain joins TRBV6-1 to TRBJ1-1; no firm D call. The germline V gene encodes CDR1 MNHNS and CDR2 SASEGT. The CDR3 totals 11 residues. V shed 6 bases and J shed 11 bases, with 13 bases lying between them. CDR3 in amino acids: CASSARFLAFF. The DNA for the CDR3 is TGTGCCAGCAGCGCCCGGTTTTTGGCTTTCTTT.

V usage is TRBV5-1 and J usage is TRBJ2-5; 7 nucleotides match TRBD2. V shed 5 bases and J 3 bases; nucleotides not matched to a gene: 10. In germline, CDR1 is SGHRS, CDR2 YFSETQ. CDR3 length equals 15 residues. CDR3 sequence: CASRLAGYDKETQYF. The CDR3 DNA sequence: TGCGCCAGCAGATTAGCGGGCTATGACAAAGAGACCCAGTACTTC.

The CDR3 bases are TGTGCCTGGGGGAACTCTGGGGCCAACGTCCTGACTTTC. It yields the protein CAWGNSGANVLTF. The chain carries TRBV30 and TRBJ2-6, with no clear D. Trimming took 5 bases from V and 0 from J, leaving 5 bases between them. This CDR3 is 13 amino acids long. Per germline, CDR1 GTSNPN and CDR2 SVGIG (reference sequence).

The chain employs TRBV7-6 and TRBJ2-7; TRBD1 might be the D (5 bases). The CDR3 sequence is 12 residues long. V shed 4 bases and J shed 6 bases, with 10 bases lying between them. Germline V lookup: CDR1 SGHVS, CDR2 FNYEAQ. CDR3 DNA: TGTGCCAGCAGCTCCAGGGCGCCCGAGCAGTACTTC. As protein: CASSSRAPEQYF. Together with reference TRBV7-6 and TRBJ2-7, the CDR3 gives the full variable domain: GAGVSQSPRYKVTKRGQDVALRCDPISGHVSLYWYRQALGQGPEFLTYFNYEAQQDKSGLPNDRFSAERPEGSISTLTIQRTEQRDSAMYRCASSSRAPEQYFGPGTRLTVT.

V is TRBV19 and J is TRBJ1-2; 11 bases are a match to TRBD1. The V gene's germline CDR1 is LNHDA and CDR2 SQIVND (reference sequence). V was pared by 5 bases and J by 13 bases, with 9 bases of the junction left unmatched. The CDR3 has 13 amino acids. The CDR3 spells CASSLGQGEVSTF. Here the CDR3 DNA reads TGTGCCAGTAGTTTGGGACAGGGGGAAGTCTCCACCTTC.

The J gene is TRBJ2-5, the V gene TRBV13; the D gene is possibly TRBD1 (5 bases). The CDR3 extends over 13 amino acids. Germline CDR1 and CDR2: PRHDT and FYEKMQ (reference sequence). Trimming took 6 bases from V and 0 from J, leaving 8 bases between them. CDR3 sequence (DNA): TGTGCCAGCAGATCCAGGGACCAAGAGACCCAGTACTTC. As protein: CASRSRDQETQYF.

The J gene is TRBJ1-4, the V gene TRBV4-1; 9 bases are shared with TRBD1. The V gene end was trimmed by 2 bases and the J gene end by 1 base; junction bases not matched to a gene: 14. Germline V lookup: CDR1 MGHRA, CDR2 YSYEKL. The CDR3 is 20 amino acids. CDR3 region: CASSQLHIGQGRGTNEKLFF. DNA for the CDR3: TGCGCCAGCAGCCAATTACATATCGGACAGGGGCGTGGAACTAATGAAAAACTGTTTTTT.

The CDR3 protein is CASSQGRQTQETQYF. As DNA, the CDR3 is TGTGCCAGCAGCCAAGGCCGGCAGACACAAGAGACCCAGTACTTC. The J gene is TRBJ2-5, the V gene TRBV4-2; no reliable D call. V was clipped by 1 base and J by 2 bases, with 11 bases between them. Germline lookup yields CDR1 LGHNA and CDR2 YNFKEQ. The CDR3 has 15 residues.

This chain links TRBV2 with TRBJ1-3, with a possible D match to TRBD1 (5 bases). Trimming shortened V by 9 bases and J by 3 bases, and 12 bases separated the two germline ends. This CDR3 comprises 13 residues. CDR1 and CDR2 from the germline V gene are SNHLY and FYNNEI. The CDR3 nucleotides are TGTGCCAGGGGGGGTGCATATGGAAACACCATATATTTT. Encoded protein: CARGGAYGNTIYF.

This rearrangement joins TRBV6-5 to TRBJ1-2; 10 bases align to TRBD1. J lost 4 bases, V lost 7 bases, and 6 bases had no gene match. CDR3 length: 14 amino acids. Germline lookup yields CDR1 MNHEY and CDR2 SVGAGI. The CDR3 protein is CASTPGQGTYGYTF. The CDR3 DNA reads TGTGCCAGCACCCCGGGACAGGGGACCTATGGCTACACCTTC.

The J gene is TRBJ1-1, the V gene TRBV5-6; D not resolved. CDR1 and CDR2 from the germline V gene are SGHDT and YYEEEE. The ends were cut back, 0 bases at V and 11 bases at J, with 11 bases in the middle. This CDR3 has 12 residues. CDR3 loop: CASSLVQTRAFF. The CDR3 bases are TGTGCCAGCAGCTTGGTTCAGACCAGGGCTTTCTTT.

The chain combines TRBV10-2 with TRBJ1-5; possibly TRBD1 for D (6 bases). Trimming cost V 6 bases and J 3 bases, with 12 bases left between them. CDR3 length equals 14 residues. The V gene's germline CDR1 is WSHSY and CDR2 SAAADI. The CDR3 DNA is TGCGCCAGCAGACACGGGGGCAACAATCAGCCCCAGCATTTT. Amino acid sequence: CASRHGGNNQPQHF.

V usage is TRBV6-1 and J usage is TRBJ1-2; 7 bases line up with TRBD1. V trimming: 2 bases; J trimming: 6 bases; junction bases outside the gene matches: 6. Per the germline V gene, CDR1 is MNHNS and CDR2 is SASEGT. This CDR3 is 14 amino acids long. This chain's CDR3 is CASSETGEADGYTF. The CDR3 nucleotides are TGTGCCAGCAGTGAAACAGGGGAGGCGGATGGCTACACCTTC.

The rearrangement joins TRBV5-1 to TRBJ2-2; D may match TRBD1 or TRBD2 (5 bases each). CDR3 size: 15 residues. V lost 0 bases, J lost 3 bases, and 9 bases lay in between. From germline, CDR1 is SGHRS and CDR2 YFSETQ. Here the CDR3 reads CASSLAGGDTGELFF. In DNA, the CDR3 is TGCGCCAGCAGCTTGGCTGGGGGAGACACCGGGGAGCTGTTTTTT.

This sequence joins TRBV14 and TRBJ2-5, with 10 bases that match TRBD2. The CDR3 is 14 amino acids. Trimming at V came to 4 bases and at J to 5 bases, leaving 4 bases not matched to a gene. In germline, CDR1 is SGHDN, CDR2 FVKESK. The CDR3 loop reads CASSRTSGHETQYF. CDR3 nucleotides: TGTGCCAGCAGCCGGACTAGCGGACATGAGACCCAGTACTTC.

The J gene is TRBJ2-7, the V gene TRBV29-1, with a possible D match to TRBD2 (5 bases). Germline V gene data show CDR1 as SQVTM and CDR2 as ANQGSEA. The CDR3 spans 15 residues. V was cut by 2 bases and J by 1 base, with 15 bases left in between. The CDR3 coding sequence is TGCAGCGTTGAAAAAGGAGGTGGACGGTCCTACGAGCAGTACTTC. Translation: CSVEKGGGRSYEQYF.

This rearrangement joins TRBV4-1 to TRBJ1-4; no clear D gene. The germline gives CDR1 MGHRA, CDR2 YSYEKL. This CDR3 is 15 amino acids long. V was clipped by 4 bases and J by 5 bases, with 14 bases between them. The CDR3 bases are TGCGCCAGCAGCCCCCAATGGGGATACAATGAAAAACTGTTTTTT. It encodes CASSPQWGYNEKLFF.

This clone was seen only once. The chain links TRBV29-1 to TRBJ1-5; 10 bases align to TRBD1. Germline lookup yields CDR1 SQVTM and CDR2 ANQGSEA. This CDR3 spans 15 amino acids. With 4 bases clipped from V and 6 bases from J, the junction kept 9 bases outside the gene matches. CDR3 DNA sequence: TGCAGCGTTGCCCTCGGGGGACAGGGGCGTCAGCCCCAGCATTTT. Translation: CSVALGGQGRQPQHF.

The chain recombines TRBV9 with TRBJ1-1; no reliable D call. This CDR3 is 13 amino acids long. V was cut by 4 bases and J by 0 bases, with 7 bases left in between. Per germline, CDR1 SGDLS and CDR2 YYNGEE. The CDR3 DNA sequence: TGTGCCAGCAGCCAAGGGTTGAACACTGAAGCTTTCTTT. This sequence encodes CASSQGLNTEAFF.

V and J are TRBV30 and TRBJ2-3; 7 bases are a match to TRBD2. The V and J ends lost 0 bases and 5 bases, in that order; junction bases with no gene match: 5. Germline V CDR1 and CDR2: GTSNPN, SVGIG (reference sequence). The CDR3 totals 14 residues. The CDR3 nucleotides read TGTGCCTGGAGTGTACGGGGGGTGGGAGATACGCAGTATTTT. Translating it yields CAWSVRGVGDTQYF.

This chain joins TRBV7-2 and TRBJ2-2; 8 nucleotides agree with TRBD2. This CDR3 spans 17 amino acids. The ends lost 3 bases at V and 4 bases at J; junction bases unmatched: 10. Germline values: CDR1 SGHTA, CDR2 FQGNSA. Here the CDR3 reads CASSFGSGRLGTGELFF. CDR3 DNA sequence: TGTGCCAGCAGCTTCGGCAGCGGGAGACTAGGCACCGGGGAGCTGTTTTTT.

The chain recombines TRBV4-3 with TRBJ2-1; unclear D gene. There are 12 residues in the CDR3. The V gene lost 0 bases and the J gene lost 15 bases, with 12 bases spanning the gap. In germline, CDR1 is LGHNA, CDR2 YSLEER. The CDR3 region is CASSQDSASLFF. In DNA, the CDR3 is TGCGCCAGCAGCCAAGACTCGGCTAGTCTGTTCTTC.

This chain links TRBV5-1 with TRBJ2-7; D possibly corresponds to TRBD1 (6 bases). V gave up 4 bases and J gave up 1 base, with 15 bases separating them. Germline V lookup: CDR1 SGHRS, CDR2 YFSETQ. CDR3 size: 15 residues. CDR3 coding DNA: TGCGCCAGCAGCCGAGGCGAACAGGGATCCTACGAGCAGTACTTC. It codes for CASSRGEQGSYEQYF.

The count of this clone is one. V and J are TRBV29-1 and TRBJ1-1, with TRBD1 identical over 7 bases. The CDR3 is 14 residues long. Per germline, CDR1 SQVTM and CDR2 ANQGSEA. The trim removed 7 bases at V and 11 bases at J, leaving 19 bases unmatched. For the CDR3, the DNA is TGCAGCGGTCAGACAGGGACGGGGACGATGACGGCTTTCTTT. Its translation: CSGQTGTGTMTAFF.